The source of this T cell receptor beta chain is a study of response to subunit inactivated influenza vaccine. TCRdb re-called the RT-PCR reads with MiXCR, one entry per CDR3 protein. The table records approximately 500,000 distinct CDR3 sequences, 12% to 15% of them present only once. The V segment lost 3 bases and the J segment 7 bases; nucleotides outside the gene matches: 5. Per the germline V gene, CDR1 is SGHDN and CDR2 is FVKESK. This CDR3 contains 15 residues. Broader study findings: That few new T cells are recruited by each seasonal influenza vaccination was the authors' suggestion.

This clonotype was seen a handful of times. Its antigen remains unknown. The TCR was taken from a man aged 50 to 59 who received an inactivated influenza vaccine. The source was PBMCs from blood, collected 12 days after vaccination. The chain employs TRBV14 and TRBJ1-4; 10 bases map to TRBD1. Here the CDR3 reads CASSQIRDRGEKLFF. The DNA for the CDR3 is TGTGCCAGCAGCCAGATACGGGACAGGGGTGAAAAACTGTTTTTT.